These T cell receptor beta chains were read from a single sample in a study of blood T cells in healthy people across ages. MiXCR was run by TCRdb on the 5' RACE reads, yielding one entry per CDR3 protein. The sample includes about 1,500,000 distinct CDR3 sequences, around 42% of them seen just once. Sequenced input: blood. These receptors originate from a young woman in good health. Each CDR3 is given with its conserved first and last residue. D genes are given only for firm matches. The size field is filled for only some rows; it gives once, few, many or a size class.

size,V,J,D,CDR3,DNA
.,TRBV28,TRBJ2-5,.,CASRTPGQTQYF,TGTGCCAGCAGAACACCCGGTCAGACCCAGTACTTC
.,TRBV11-2,TRBJ2-7,TRBD2,CASSPRGVQDSYEQYF,TGTGCCAGCAGCCCACGGGGGGTTCAGGACTCCTACGAGCAGTACTTC
.,TRBV27,TRBJ1-1,.,CATLPDSGNTEAFF,TGTGCCACCCTGCCTGACTCGGGGAACACTGAAGCTTTCTTT
.,TRBV11-2,TRBJ2-3,TRBD2,CASSLQTSGGFTDTQYF,TGTGCCAGCAGCTTACAAACTAGCGGGGGGTTCACAGATACGCAGTATTTT
.,TRBV6-6,TRBJ2-7,.,CASSYLGPTTYEQYF,TGTGCCAGCAGTTACCTGGGACCGACGACCTACGAGCAGTACTTC
.,TRBV6-6,TRBJ2-7,.,CASSSPGGPYEQYF,TGTGCCAGCAGTTCACCAGGGGGGCCCTACGAGCAGTACTTC
.,TRBV29-1,TRBJ2-3,.,CSGTLTDTQYF,TGCAGCGGGACACTCACAGATACGCAGTATTTT
few,TRBV20-1,TRBJ2-5,TRBD1,CSARGTGGQETQYF,TGCAGTGCTAGAGGGACAGGGGGTCAAGAGACCCAGTACTTC
few,TRBV30,TRBJ1-5,TRBD1,CAWGTGNNQPQHF,TGTGCCTGGGGGACAGGGAACAATCAGCCCCAGCATTTT
.,TRBV20-1,TRBJ2-4,.,CSAPDQGRGRGKNIQYF,TGCAGTGCTCCTGACCAAGGGCGTGGGAGAGGCAAAAACATTCAGTACTTC